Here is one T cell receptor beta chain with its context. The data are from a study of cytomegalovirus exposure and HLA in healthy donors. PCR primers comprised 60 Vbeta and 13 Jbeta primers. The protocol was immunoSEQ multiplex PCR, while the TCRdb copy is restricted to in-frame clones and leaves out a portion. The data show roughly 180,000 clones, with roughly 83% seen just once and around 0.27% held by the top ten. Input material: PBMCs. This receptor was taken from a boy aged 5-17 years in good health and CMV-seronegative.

The CDR3 reads CASSFGGGGDEKLFF. The CDR3 DNA reads TGTGCCAGCAGCTTCGGGGGGGGCGGCGATGAAAAACTGTTTTTT. The chain employs TRBV7-2 and TRBJ1-4, with D tentatively TRBD1 (6 bases). The length of the CDR3 is 15 residues. Germline V lookup: CDR1 SGHTA, CDR2 FQGNSA. Trimming shortened V by 3 bases and J by 6 bases, and 14 bases separated the two germline ends.